What follows describes a single T cell receptor (beta chain). What it binds is not known. This sample stems from a study of shared clonotypes between healthy human individuals. Original handling: Because ImmunoSEQ provided only junction sequences with no quality scores, the filtering differed. Using immunoSEQ multiplex PCR, the repertoire was profiled, and TCRdb retains in-frame clones only, with some absent. The V and J calls and clone size come from that table; D and trimming were worked out from the DNA. The sample carries approximately 1,500,000 clones, around 98% recorded once. Notes on the study in general: Across subsets, estimated richness was generally greater for naive than for memory populations.

The clonotype comes from a man under 40 in good health. Sequencing used naive CD4+ T cells sorted from blood. Subset: CD45RA+ positively selected.

The CDR3 nucleotides read TGTGCCAGCAGCGCCGGGACAGGGGGCGACTCACTCTCCTACGAGCAGTACTTC. It codes for CASSAGTGGDSLSYEQYF. This chain links TRBV7-6 with TRBJ2-7; 12 bases map to TRBD1. The CDR3 runs to 18 residues. The trim removed 5 bases at V and 0 bases at J, leaving 11 bases unmatched. Germline CDR1 SGHVS, CDR2 FNYEAQ.